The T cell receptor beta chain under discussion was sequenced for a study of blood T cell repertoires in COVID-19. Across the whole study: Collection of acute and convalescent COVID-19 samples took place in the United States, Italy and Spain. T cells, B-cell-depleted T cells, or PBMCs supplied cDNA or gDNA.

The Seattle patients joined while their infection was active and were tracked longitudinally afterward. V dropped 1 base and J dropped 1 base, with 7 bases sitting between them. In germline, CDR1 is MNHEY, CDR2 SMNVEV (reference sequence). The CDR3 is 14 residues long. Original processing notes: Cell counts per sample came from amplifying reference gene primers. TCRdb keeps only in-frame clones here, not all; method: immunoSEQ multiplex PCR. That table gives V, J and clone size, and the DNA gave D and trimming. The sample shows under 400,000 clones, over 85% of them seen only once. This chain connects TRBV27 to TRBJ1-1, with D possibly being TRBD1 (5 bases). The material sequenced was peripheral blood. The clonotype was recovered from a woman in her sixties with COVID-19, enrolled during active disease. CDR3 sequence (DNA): TGTGCCAGCAGTTTATGGGGGGAGAACACTGAAGCTTTCTTT. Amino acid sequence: CASSLWGENTEAFF.